This T cell receptor (beta chain) originates from a study of T-cell memory formation after mild COVID-19. On this clonotype itself: What it binds is unknown.

Study-level results: Some clones that responded were present in memory (sampled pre-infection), which suggests cross-reactive memory joined. Day 15 to 85 contracting clones showed balanced CD4/CD8; day 15 to 37 expanders favored CD4+.

TCRdb processed the 5' RACE reads anew with MiXCR; each CDR3 protein has one entry. The sample has about 270,000 distinct CDR3 sequences; roughly 17% are singletons. The CDR3 contains 14 residues. The germline V gene has CDR1 KGHDR and CDR2 SFDVKD. The ends were cut back, 3 bases at V and 7 bases at J, with 12 bases in the middle. The V gene is TRBV24-1, the J gene TRBJ2-1; a possible D gene is TRBD2 (6 bases). The origin of this receptor is a man between 18 and 29 years old who had mild COVID-19 (a few samples of this study predate the infection). Cell type and time point are not known. Specimen: PBMCs or a T cell subset sorted from them (not recorded which). CDR3 sequence: CATSDDRGGNEQFF. The CDR3 DNA is TGTGCCACCAGTGATGACAGAGGAGGGAATGAGCAGTTCTTC.